This TCR beta chain was profiled in a study of cytomegalovirus exposure and HLA in healthy donors. Study observations and caveats: With later analysis, a missense DCLRE1C variant became linked to TCR beta V- and J-gene trimming.

Both 60 Vbeta primers and 13 Jbeta primers went into the PCR. Measured with immunoSEQ multiplex PCR; TCRdb has only the in-frame clones, and not every one. The sample includes about 200,000 clones, around 75% seen only once; the top ten take over 1.5%. Germline V CDR1 and CDR2: SGHAT, FQNNGV. V dropped 0 bases and J dropped 4 bases, with 8 bases sitting between them. The CDR3 extends over 14 amino acids. This clone was seen only a few times. The antigen is undetermined. Sequenced: PBMCs. The V call is TRBV11-2, the J call TRBJ2-3; D is ambiguous. The receptor's source is a woman aged 25 to 39 in good health and CMV-seronegative. The CDR3 loop reads CASSLDLDSDTQYF. CDR3 nucleotide sequence: TGTGCCAGCAGCTTAGATCTAGACTCAGATACGCAGTATTTT.